This TCR beta chain derives from a study of T cell responses to AZD1222 COVID-19 vaccine. Study-level results: Only a handful of AZD1222 recipients, more than five in all, had baseline seropositivity. Nearly half of spike-specific TCRs reportedly target unmutated variant regions. Vaccination with two AZD1222 doses was followed by a rise in Spike-specific TCR breadth and depth.

The V gene's germline CDR1 is SGHVS and CDR2 FNYEAQ. The V and J ends lost 4 bases and 4 bases, in that order; junction bases with no gene match: 5. CDR3 length: 14 residues. As concerns this clone: The antigen remains unidentified.

The assay was immunoSEQ multiplex PCR, and TCRdb's table has in-frame clones only and misses some. The table includes about 130,000 clones, approximately 85% detected once. The chain uses TRBV7-6 and TRBJ1-2; 8 bases are a match to TRBD1. The specimen was peripheral blood, collected on day 0 of AZD1222 vaccination. The TCR was taken from an adult in good health. CDR3 sequence (DNA): TGTGCCAGCAGCTCAGCAGGACAGGGCTATGGCTACACCTTC. Protein sequence: CASSSAGQGYGYTF.